The 21 T cell receptor beta chains given below trace back to one sample, sequenced in a study of T cell responses to AZD1222 COVID-19 vaccine. Some clones are missing from TCRdb's copy, which holds only in-frame ones; the method was immunoSEQ multiplex PCR. The sample holds roughly 190,000 clones, more than 80% seen once. Sequenced here: peripheral blood, sampled 28 days after the second dose of the MenACWY control vaccine. The origin of the receptors is an adult who received the MenACWY meningococcal vaccine as a control.

The chain couples TRBV6-2 or TRBV6-3 to TRBJ2-2; D is possibly TRBD1 (6 bases). CDR1 is MNHEY and CDR2 is SVGEGT in the germline V gene. The V and J ends lost 6 bases and 4 bases respectively, with 18 bases between them. This CDR3 is 16 amino acids long. The chain's CDR3 is CASSRSTGTPTGELFF. CDR3 DNA: TGTGCCAGCAGCCGTAGCACCGGGACACCCACCGGGGAGCTGTTTTTT.

The chain carries TRBV5-1 and TRBJ1-2; D perhaps matches TRBD1 (5 bases). The germline CDR1 and CDR2 sequences are SGHRS and YFSETQ. V was cut by 0 bases and J by 3 bases, with 12 bases left in between. There are 15 residues in the CDR3. The CDR3 DNA reads as TGCGCCAGCAGCTTGGAACCAGGGCCAGACTATGGCTACACCTTC. Residues: CASSLEPGPDYGYTF.

The chain recombines TRBV13 with TRBJ1-1, with TRBD1 matching over 8 bases. Germline assignment: CDR1 PRHDT and CDR2 FYEKMQ (reference sequence). V shed 4 bases, J shed 3 bases, and the junction held 1 base outside the gene matches. CDR3 size: 13 residues. The CDR3 reads CASSSTGDTEAFF. DNA for the CDR3: TGTGCCAGCAGCTCGACAGGGGACACTGAAGCTTTCTTT. The full variable domain, with the rest looked up from reference TRBV13 and TRBJ1-1, is AAGVIQSPRHLIKEKRETATLKCYPIPRHDTVYWYQQGPGQDPQFLISFYEKMQSDKGSIPDRFSAQQFSDYHSELNMSSLELGDSALYFCASSSTGDTEAFFGQGTRLTVV.

This clone was counted a single time. The chain combines TRBV7-2 with TRBJ2-3; possibly TRBD2 for D (5 bases). The CDR3 loop spans 13 amino acids. CDR1 and CDR2 (germline): SGHTA, FQGNSA. V was trimmed by 1 base and J by 5 bases, leaving 7 bases between them. DNA for the CDR3: TGTGCCAGCAGCTTAGGAGGGAGAGATACGCAGTATTTT. It codes for CASSLGGRDTQYF.

The J gene is TRBJ1-5, the V gene TRBV3-1 (or the pseudogene TRBV3-2), with 9 bases aligning to TRBD1. CDR3 length: 17 amino acids. V shed 0 bases, J shed 3 bases, and the junction held 6 bases outside the gene matches. Germline V gene lookup returns CDR1 LGHDT and CDR2 YNNKEL (reference sequence). The DNA of the CDR3 is TGTGCCAGCAGCCAAGAACCGGGACAGGGAGTCAATCAGCCCCAGCATTTT. This codes for CASSQEPGQGVNQPQHF.

The genes are TRBV10-1 and TRBJ1-3; D is ambiguous. The germline V and J ends were trimmed by 8 bases and 0 bases, with 2 bases remaining between them. The CDR3 has 11 amino acids. From germline, CDR1 is WNHNN and CDR2 SYGVQD (reference sequence). The CDR3 DNA is TGCGCCAGCCGCTCTGGAAACACCATATATTTT. Its translation is CASRSGNTIYF.

The chain combines TRBV3-1 (or the pseudogene TRBV3-2) with TRBJ1-1; D gene ambiguous. The V and J ends lost 4 bases and 1 base respectively, with 13 bases between them. The CDR3 totals 15 residues. Germline assignment: CDR1 LGHDT and CDR2 YNNKEL (reference sequence). The CDR3 spells CASSPEGFKNTEAFF. In DNA form, the CDR3 reads TGTGCCAGCAGCCCTGAAGGGTTCAAGAACACTGAAGCTTTCTTT.

The V and J genes are TRBV7-2 and TRBJ2-2; D tentatively fits TRBD1 or TRBD2 (6 bases each). The V gene lost 1 base and the J gene lost 0 bases, with 12 bases spanning the gap. This CDR3 comprises 17 residues. Germline V lookup: CDR1 SGHTA, CDR2 FQGNSA. The DNA of the CDR3 is TGTGCCAGCAGCTTAGATCCGGGGGCCTCGAACACCGGGGAGCTGTTTTTT. Translation: CASSLDPGASNTGELFF.

The chain employs TRBV11-2 and TRBJ2-7, with D possibly matching TRBD1 (5 bases). V was pared by 5 bases and J by 2 bases, with 13 bases between. The CDR3 runs 14 residues. Germline V gene lookup returns CDR1 SGHAT and CDR2 FQNNGV. The CDR3 region has the DNA TGTGCCAGCAGCGGCAGTAGGGGCCCCTACGAGCAGTACTTC. Protein sequence: CASSGSRGPYEQYF.

The V call is TRBV6-2 or TRBV6-3, the J call TRBJ2-5; D is possibly TRBD2 (6 bases). CDR1 and CDR2 (germline): MNHEY, SVGEGT. The CDR3 has 14 residues. The V gene lost 5 bases and the J gene lost 1 base, with 11 bases spanning the gap. CDR3 DNA sequence: TGTGCCAGCAGTAACGGAGGGTTCCAAGAGACCCAGTACTTC. This sequence encodes CASSNGGFQETQYF.

Written as DNA, the CDR3 is TGTGCCAGCGGGGGGCGGAACCTATACAATGAGCAGTTCTTC. Protein: CASGGRNLYNEQFF. The rearrangement uses TRBV28 and TRBJ2-1; D is tentatively TRBD1 or TRBD2 (6 bases each). Germline-derived CDR1 and CDR2 are MDHEN and SYDVKM. CDR3 length: 14 residues. V was cut by 8 bases and J by 4 bases, with 15 bases left in between.

This clone has a single count. The J gene is TRBJ1-6, the V gene TRBV27, with 7 bases lining up with TRBD1. V shed 2 bases, J shed 9 bases, and the junction held 4 bases outside the gene matches. CDR1 and CDR2 from the germline V gene are MNHEY and SMNVEV (reference sequence). This CDR3 contains 14 residues. In nucleotides, the CDR3 is TGTGCCAGCAGTTTAGAACAGGGGCTTTCACCCCTCCACTTT. Protein: CASSLEQGLSPLHF.

The CDR3 sequence is CASTRSGQSNYGYTF. CDR3 nucleotides: TGCGCCAGCACCCGTTCGGGACAGTCTAACTATGGCTACACCTTC. V gene TRBV5-1 combines with J gene TRBJ1-2; 7 bases are a match to TRBD1. V shed 6 bases and J 0 bases; nucleotides not matched to a gene: 8. CDR1 is SGHRS, CDR2 YFSETQ, per germline. This CDR3 region has 15 residues.

This sequence joins TRBV6-5 and TRBJ1-1; D gene unclear. The CDR3 consists of 13 residues. The germline V gene encodes CDR1 MNHEY and CDR2 SVGAGI. The germline V and J ends were trimmed by 6 bases and 0 bases, with 8 bases remaining between them. The CDR3 sequence: CASSFLMNTEAFF. CDR3 bases: TGTGCCAGCAGCTTTCTTATGAACACTGAAGCTTTCTTT.

This clone was seen once. The chain carries TRBV19 and TRBJ1-1; D is undetermined. Germline loops: CDR1 LNHDA, CDR2 SQIVND (reference sequence). This CDR3 is 12 amino acids long. Trimming pared 3 bases from V and 4 bases from J, leaving 6 bases between. The CDR3 loop is CASSMDFTEAFF. The CDR3 DNA reads as TGTGCCAGTAGTATGGACTTCACTGAAGCTTTCTTT.

The rearrangement links TRBV3-1 (or the pseudogene TRBV3-2) to TRBJ2-5; D uncertain. Germline CDR1 reads LGHDT; CDR2 reads YNNKEL (reference sequence). The CDR3 spans 10 residues. Trimming pared 4 bases from V and 8 bases from J, leaving 5 bases between. As DNA, the CDR3 is TGTGCCAGCAGCCCCCCTACCCAGTACTTC. Amino acids: CASSPPTQYF.

V usage is TRBV28 and J usage is TRBJ1-2; unclear D gene. Germline CDR1 MDHEN, CDR2 SYDVKM. The V and J ends lost 4 bases and 8 bases respectively, with 20 bases between them. The CDR3 consists of 15 residues. The CDR3 DNA follows: TGTGCCAGCAGTTACTACCAAATTCAAGGAAGGGGCTACACCTTC. The encoded protein is CASSYYQIQGRGYTF.

The gene calls are TRBV24-1 and TRBJ1-2; D is uncertain. Trimming pared 7 bases from V and 7 bases from J, leaving 9 bases between. Germline loops: CDR1 KGHDR, CDR2 SFDVKD. This CDR3 comprises 11 residues. The DNA of the CDR3 is TGTGCCACCAGCGATATCTTTGGCTACACCTTC. Translation gives CATSDIFGYTF.

The chain joins TRBV7-9 to TRBJ2-7; D perhaps matches TRBD2 (5 bases). The CDR3 is made up of 14 amino acids. Per the germline V gene, CDR1 is SEHNR and CDR2 is FQNEAQ (reference sequence). V gave up 6 bases and J gave up 1 base, with 13 bases separating them. The DNA of the CDR3 is TGTGCCAGCAGTTCCCAGGCGGGTTCCTACGAGCAGTACTTC. Translating gives CASSSQAGSYEQYF.

CDR3 bases: TGTGCCAGCAGCTCCCGCAGCTCCTACAATGAGCAGTTCTTC. This sequence encodes CASSSRSSYNEQFF. The chain combines TRBV5-5 with TRBJ2-1; D gene ambiguous. This CDR3 is built from 14 residues. The V end was cut by 3 bases, the J end by 0 bases, with 7 bases between. Germline loops: CDR1 SGHKS, CDR2 YYEKEE (reference sequence).

The table lists this clone with a count of one. CDR3 loop: CASSDPGLFEQYF. CDR3 nucleotides: TGTGCCAGCAGTGACCCCGGCCTTTTCGAGCAGTACTTC. This chain joins TRBV2 and TRBJ2-7; no reliable D call. CDR1 is SNHLY, CDR2 FYNNEI, per germline. This CDR3 is built from 13 residues. Trimming removed 3 bases at V and 6 bases at J, with 12 bases between.